Sequencing of this TCR beta chain was carried out in a study of blood T cell repertoires in COVID-19. This clone was detected a few times. The sample carries other DNA sequences with the same CDR3. CDR1 is MNHEY, CDR2 SVGAGI, per germline. V gave up 6 bases and J gave up 4 bases; unmatched junction bases: 3. The CDR3 has 14 residues. In the original workflow: From reference gene primer amplification, estimates of nucleated cell counts were derived. Produced via immunoSEQ multiplex PCR; TCRdb's table is partial and in-frame only. The V and J calls and the clone size are those of that table, but D and trimming were determined from the DNA. The sample contains around 6,300 clones, roughly 90% of which appear only once.

The sequencing input was peripheral blood. The chain is built from TRBV6-5 and TRBJ2-1; 10 bases are shared with TRBD2. The clonotype comes from a human donor with active COVID-19. The donor label of this sample is uncertain. As DNA, the CDR3 is TGTGCCAGCAGCCGGACTAGCGGATACAATGAGCAGTTCTTC. Translated, it gives CASSRTSGYNEQFF.